This entry lists 18 T cell receptor beta chains sequenced from one sample in a study of metastatic and nonmetastatic thyroid tumors (dated by TCRdb to the early 2020s). Library preparation employed PCR. Instrument on record: Illumina HiSeq 4000. The public reads were quality trimmed at Q25 with fastp and then assembled into clones with MiXCR by TCRdb, keeping productive beta chains. A total of approximately 32,000 clones appear in this sample, approximately 20% of them only once. The top ten clonotypes cover about 10% of the sample. Before undergoing thyroid surgery, none of the patients had been given any kind of treatment. Sequencing was done on a sample of blood. All receptors derive from a female donor with papillary thyroid cancer or a benign thyroid nodule (not recorded which). Some clones in this sample may be carry-over from other donors' samples.

V is TRBV6-1 and J is TRBJ2-7; TRBD1 aligns across 9 bases. The V gene's germline CDR1 is MNHNS and CDR2 SASEGT. Trimming cost V 6 bases and J 3 bases; bases outside gene matches: 6. The CDR3 length is 14 residues. The CDR3 DNA reads as TGTGCCAGCAGGGGGGGACAGGGAGGCTACGAGCAGTACTTC. Its translation is CASRGGQGGYEQYF.

Remarks on this clone: The junction and the germline gene differ at one end; a read error may be behind it. Other DNA sequences in this sample translate to the same CDR3. The V and J genes are TRBV3-1 and TRBJ2-5; D unresolved. In germline, CDR1 is LGHDT, CDR2 YNNKEL (reference sequence). This CDR3 is 12 amino acids long. CDR3 DNA: TGTGCCAGCAGTCAAGATGGAGAGACCCAGTACTTC. This sequence encodes CASSQDGETQYF.

V usage is TRBV19 and J usage is TRBJ2-7; TRBD1 or TRBD2 may be the D gene (5 bases each). Trimming shortened V by 10 bases and J by 0 bases, and 13 bases separated the two germline ends. The CDR3 has 13 amino acids. Germline CDR1 is LNHDA and CDR2 is SQIVND (reference sequence). In DNA form, the CDR3 reads TGTGCCACGACCGGGACCAACTCCTACGAGCAGTACTTC. Translating it yields CATTGTNSYEQYF.

This clone was detected ten times or more. The chain joins TRBV5-1 to TRBJ1-1; D remains ambiguous. V lost 3 bases, J lost 0 bases, and 6 bases lay in between. The germline CDR1 and CDR2 sequences are SGHRS and YFSETQ. The CDR3 totals 13 residues. The CDR3 bases are TGCGCCAGCAGCTCCTTGTTGAACACTGAAGCTTTCTTT. It specifies CASSSLLNTEAFF. Using reference TRBV5-1 and TRBJ1-1 for the parts outside the CDR3, the full variable domain is KAGVTQTPRYLIKTRGQQVTLSCSPISGHRSVSWYQQTPGQGLQFLFEYFSETQRNKGNFPGRFSGRQFSNSRSEMNVSTLELGDSALYLCASSSLLNTEAFFGQGTRLTVV.

This chain joins TRBV4-2 and TRBJ1-2; D is unclear. This CDR3 has 12 residues. The V gene's germline CDR1 is LGHNA and CDR2 YNFKEQ. CDR3 in DNA: TGTAACAGCAGCCAAGAGAACTATGGCTACACCTTC. Translated: CNSSQENYGYTF.

The chain carries TRBV28 and TRBJ2-1; D is possibly TRBD2 (6 bases). In germline, CDR1 is MDHEN, CDR2 SYDVKM. The CDR3 contains 14 residues. Trimming shortened V by 6 bases and J by 8 bases, and 17 bases separated the two germline ends. CDR3 sequence reads: CASREGTSGDEQFF. The DNA for the CDR3 is TGTGCCAGCAGGGAGGGGACCTCGGGCGATGAGCAGTTCTTC.

This clone was counted many times. The J gene is TRBJ1-5, the V gene TRBV12-3 or TRBV12-4, with a tentative D call TRBD1 (6 bases). The V and J ends lost 3 bases and 7 bases respectively, with 16 bases between them. The CDR3 is 15 residues long. The CDR3, as DNA: TGTGCCAGCAGTTTCGGCAGGGGATCGGGACAGCCCCAGCATTTT. As protein: CASSFGRGSGQPQHF.

This clone was counted ten times or more. This chain links TRBV28 with TRBJ2-6, with TRBD1 matching 10 bases. This CDR3 is built from 17 residues. Germline V gene data show CDR1 as MDHEN and CDR2 as SYDVKM. V shed 3 bases, J shed 3 bases, and the junction held 5 bases outside the gene matches. Written as DNA, the CDR3 is TGTGCCAGCAGTTTCCCGGGACAGGGGAATGGGGCCAACGTCCTGACTTTC. It encodes CASSFPGQGNGANVLTF.

This clone showed up many times. The chain combines TRBV6-4 with TRBJ1-2; no definite D call. Germline assignment: CDR1 MRHNA and CDR2 SNTAGT. V lost 0 bases and J lost 8, with 13 bases in between. There are 14 residues in the CDR3. In DNA, the CDR3 is TGTGCCAGCAGTGACTCGGGTCGGGAGACGGGCTACACCTTC. As protein: CASSDSGRETGYTF.

This clone was observed a few times. The chain's CDR3 is CASSIGQGSHEQYF. The CDR3 bases are TGTGCCAGTAGTATAGGACAGGGAAGCCACGAGCAGTACTTC. The V call is TRBV19, the J call TRBJ2-7, with 7 bases lining up with TRBD1. Germline V lookup: CDR1 LNHDA, CDR2 SQIVND (reference sequence). The CDR3 spans 14 residues. J gave up 5 bases and V 1 base, and 5 bases lay outside the gene matches. The whole variable domain, remainder taken from reference TRBV19 and TRBJ2-7, is DGGITQSPKYLFRKEGQNVTLSCEQNLNHDAMYWYRQDPGQGLRLIYYSQIVNDFQKGDIAEGYSVSREKKESFPLTVTSAQKNPTAFYLCASSIGQGSHEQYFGPGTRLTVT.

The J gene is TRBJ2-5, the V gene TRBV11-3; TRBD2 aligns across 14 bases. The J segment lost 3 bases and the V segment lost 4 bases, leaving 4 bases of the junction unmatched. Germline values: CDR1 SGHNT, CDR2 YENEEA. The CDR3 length is 16 residues. In nucleotides, the CDR3 is TGTGCCAGCAGCTCAGGACTAGCGGGGGGTGAAGAGACCCAGTACTTC. Protein sequence: CASSSGLAGGEETQYF.

This clone was observed at least ten times. The chain carries TRBV6-1 and TRBJ1-1, with 8 bases fitting TRBD1. This CDR3 has 15 residues. After removal of 5 bases from V and 5 bases from J, the junction contained 10 bases not matched to a gene. The germline V gene has CDR1 MNHNS and CDR2 SASEGT. The CDR3 protein is CASSSRTGRKTEAFF. The CDR3 nucleotides read TGTGCCAGCAGTTCAAGGACAGGGAGGAAGACTGAAGCTTTCTTT.

This clone was counted many times. This chain uses TRBV5-1 with TRBJ2-5; 8 bases align to TRBD2. The germline V gene encodes CDR1 SGHRS and CDR2 YFSETQ. The CDR3 has 16 residues. With V trimmed by 0 bases and J by 2 bases, 6 bases remained unmatched. The CDR3 spells CASSLGGGGPQETQYF. The DNA for the CDR3 is TGCGCCAGCAGCTTGGGCGGCGGGGGGCCTCAAGAGACCCAGTACTTC.

This clone was counted at least ten times. The rearrangement links TRBV2 to TRBJ2-3; the D is unclear. The CDR3 contains 13 residues. Looked up from germline, CDR1 is SNHLY and CDR2 is FYNNEI. V was shortened by 4 bases and J by 5 bases, with 10 bases between the two germline ends. CDR3 coding DNA: TGTGCCAGCAGTGTTGGCTACCAAGATACGCAGTATTTT. This encodes CASSVGYQDTQYF.

This clone was counted many times. The genes are TRBV18 and TRBJ1-1, with a tentative D call TRBD1 (6 bases). CDR1 and CDR2 from the germline V gene are KGHSH and LQKENI. CDR3 length equals 13 residues. V gave up 3 bases and J gave up 6 bases, with 11 bases separating them. CDR3: CASSPSGEPEAFF. The CDR3 nucleotides are TGTGCCAGCTCACCCTCAGGGGAGCCTGAAGCTTTCTTT. The entire variable domain, with the rest obtained from reference TRBV18 and TRBJ1-1, is as follows: NAGVMQNPRHLVRRRGQEARLRCSPMKGHSHVYWYRQLPEEGLKFMVYLQKENIIDESGMPKERFSAEFPKEGPSILRIQQVVRGDSAAYFCASSPSGEPEAFFGQGTRLTVV.

This clone was recorded at least ten times. The CDR3 DNA reads as TGTGCCAAGAATCACCGGGACAGGGCGGATACGCAGTATTTT. Translating it yields CAKNHRDRADTQYF. The chain combines TRBV6-4 with TRBJ2-3, with TRBD1 matching 9 bases. V was pared by 10 bases and J by 6 bases, with 11 bases of the junction left unmatched. The CDR3 loop spans 14 amino acids. The V gene's germline CDR1 is MRHNA and CDR2 SNTAGT.

This clone was counted at least ten times. The chain uses TRBV20-1 and TRBJ1-1, with D tentatively TRBD1 (5 bases). Germline assignment: CDR1 DFQATT and CDR2 SNEGSKA (reference sequence). The CDR3 length is 14 residues. V was clipped by 5 bases and J by 0 bases, with 13 bases between them. CDR3 nucleotides: TGCAGTGCTCCACGGGACGGCATGAACACTGAAGCTTTCTTT. This codes for CSAPRDGMNTEAFF.

On this clone: It may be a read error: a sequence one base away is much more abundant. The V and J genes are TRBV5-4 and TRBJ1-2, with 8 bases lining up with TRBD1. The CDR3 is 14 residues long. The junction had 12 bases not matched to a gene; V was cut back by 9 bases and J by 5 bases. Germline V gives CDR1 SGHNT, CDR2 YYREEE (reference sequence). The DNA of the CDR3 is TGTGCCAACAGGGCGGACAGGGCCACATATGGCTACACCTTC. It is translated as CANRADRATYGYTF. The whole variable domain, remainder taken from reference TRBV5-4 and TRBJ1-2, is ETGVTQSPTHLIKTRGQQVTLRCSSQSGHNTVSWYQQALGQGPQFIFQYYREEENGRGNFPPRFSGLQFPNYSSELNVNALELDDSALYLCANRADRATYGYTFGSGTRLTVV.